This TCR beta chain was retrieved from a study of T cell responses to AZD1222 COVID-19 vaccine. As for the study in general: Investigators merged groups given second doses at roughly 4 or roughly 12 weeks.

General study findings and limits: Only after the peak T cell response were repertoires sampled.

This clone was recorded once. Its specificity is unknown. Measured with immunoSEQ multiplex PCR; TCRdb has only the in-frame clones, and not every one. This table has approximately 65,000 clones, about 80% appearing once. This CDR3 is built from 14 residues. This TCR was sampled from an adult in good health. The rearrangement links TRBV21-1 to TRBJ2-5; the listed D gene, TRBD1, was not tested against the DNA. TRBV21-1 is shown as a pseudogene. The sequenced sample was peripheral blood, obtained on day 0 of AZD1222 vaccination. CDR3 protein: CASSTVGQAETQYF. In DNA, the CDR3 is TGTGCCAGCAGCACCGTAGGACAGGCGGAGACCCAGTACTTC.